The present T cell receptor (beta chain) was sequenced within a study of vaccination effects on CD4 cells after COVID-19. Study-level background: Culturing of a few million PBMC per well took place with roughly 10 IU/ml IL-2 and about 9.3 ug/ml peptides.

Germline CDR1 and CDR2: SNHLY and FYNNEI. The CDR3 spans 15 residues. With 6 bases removed from V and 5 bases from J, the gap between germline ends came to 16 bases. The protocol was immunoSEQ multiplex PCR, while the TCRdb copy is restricted to in-frame clones and leaves out a portion. The top ten hold about 5% of the sample, which has around 50,000 clones, 74% seen once. Points on this clone: The antigen remains undetermined.

After around 10 days in culture, the CD4+ T cells were isolated. Between March and December 2020, the person had a SARS-CoV-2 infection that PCR confirmed. Two doses of either BNT162b2 or mRNA-1273 were given to each participant. V gene TRBV2 combines with J gene TRBJ1-4; tentative D call: TRBD1 (5 bases). The sequence was collected from a human donor who had a prior SARS-CoV-2 infection. Material: CD4+ T cells from PBMCs cultured without peptide, obtained after COVID-19 vaccination. The CDR3 nucleotides read TGTGCCAGCAGCGCCCAGGGAGGTCAAAATGAAAAACTGTTTTTT. Its translation is CASSAQGGQNEKLFF. Based on the CDR3 plus reference TRBV2 and TRBJ1-4, the full variable domain is EPEVTQTPSHQVTQMGQEVILRCVPISNHLYFYWYRQILGQKVEFLVSFYNNEISEKSEIFDDQFSVERPDGSNFTLKIRSTKLEDSAMYFCASSAQGGQNEKLFFGSGTQLSVL.